This record looks at one T cell receptor beta chain sequence and its context. Antigen specificity is unknown. This sample stems from a study of cytomegalovirus exposure and HLA in healthy donors. The CDR3 consists of 13 residues. With V trimmed by 4 bases and J by 5 bases, 2 bases remained unmatched. The germline gives CDR1 MGHDK, CDR2 SYGVNS. Study-wide points: Specificity for CMV antigens was confirmed in vitro for a few of the CMV-associated chains. From TCR beta sequences, most subjects' HLA-A and HLA-B alleles were reportedly predicted accurately. Data from an earlier analysis indicated that most TCR beta V segments were productive either about 87% or about 30% of the time. Several top significant clusters appeared, in a later analysis, to be linked to common viral pathogens.

PCR was performed using 60 Vbeta and 13 Jbeta primers. Assay used: immunoSEQ multiplex PCR; TCRdb lists only in-frame clones, some missing. The sample totals roughly 100,000 clones. The chain joins TRBV25-1 to TRBJ2-4; 7 bases line up with TRBD1. The sequencing sample was made of PBMCs. The source of this sequence is a man aged 35 to 55 in good health and CMV-seronegative. CDR3 nucleotides: TGTGCCAGCAGTGGCCAGGGGGAAAACATTCAGTACTTC. It yields the protein CASSGQGENIQYF.